This T cell receptor (beta chain) was observed in a study of CD8+CD57+ T cells in acquired aplastic anemia. For the study at large: Sorted CD4+ and CD8+ cells yielded 3 to 3.5 ug of DNA on average.

Points on this clonotype: What it binds is not known.

The CDR3 has 13 residues. Trimming shortened V by 4 bases and J by 7 bases, and 10 bases separated the two germline ends. Germline loops: CDR1 KGHDR, CDR2 SFDVKD. Study-wide results and caveats: Around 29 CD8+ CDR3 sequences were shared between patients and controls. Controls did not differ significantly from patients in CD8+ Simpson's diversity.

In patients chosen for sequencing, flow cytometry had shown CD8+CD57+ cell expansion. Receipt of therapy had not occurred in any patient by the time of blood sampling. Genomic DNA was employed as the template in profiling TCR beta VDJ and CDR3. TCRdb reprocessed the reads via MiXCR and lists one record per CDR3 protein. The profile shows 220,000 or so distinct CDR3 sequences, approximately 60% of them singletons. Source material: sorted CD4+, CD8+, or CD8+CD57+ T cells (not recorded which) from PBMCs. The TCR was taken from a human donor with aplastic anemia. The chain combines TRBV24-1 with TRBJ1-5, with D unresolved. This chain's CDR3 is CATSEKGRQPQHF. The CDR3 region has the DNA TGTGCCACCAGTGAAAAAGGCCGACAGCCCCAGCATTTT.